This TCR beta chain stems from a study of blood T cell repertoires in COVID-19. Produced via immunoSEQ multiplex PCR; TCRdb's table is partial and in-frame only. The table includes 250,000 to 350,000 clones, around 91% detected once. The CDR3 is 14 amino acids. Trimming cost V 2 bases and J 6 bases, with 8 bases left between them. Germline-derived CDR1 and CDR2 are SGHAT and FQNNGV. The sequence was collected from a woman in her sixties with acute or convalescent COVID-19. Sequencing input: peripheral blood. The chain joins TRBV11-2 to TRBJ1-6; no clear D gene. CDR3 coding DNA: TGTGCCAGCAGCTTAAGCGGAAGTAATTCACCCCTCCACTTT. Protein: CASSLSGSNSPLHF.